The clone carrying this T cell receptor beta chain has just one count. Its antigen remains unidentified. Some clones are missing from TCRdb's copy, which holds only in-frame ones; the method was immunoSEQ multiplex PCR. The sample holds roughly 170,000 clones, about 91% seen once. The CDR3 extends over 15 amino acids. Germline assignment: CDR1 MDHEN and CDR2 SYDVKM. After removal of 4 bases from V and 2 bases from J, the junction contained 7 bases not matched to a gene. This record comes from a study of T cell responses to AZD1222 COVID-19 vaccine. The study's findings and limits: After the peak T cell response, and only then, were repertoires sampled. Spike was spanned by vaccine-associated CD4 TCRs, which were dominant at 160-218 and 743-854.

The clonotype was recovered from an adult in good health. The rearrangement joins TRBV28 to TRBJ2-5; 7 bases are shared with TRBD2. The sample in question was peripheral blood, obtained on day 0 of AZD1222 vaccination. The CDR3 DNA follows: TGTGCCAGCAGTTCGCGGGACTATCGTCAAGAGACCCAGTACTTC. This codes for CASSSRDYRQETQYF.